A selection of T cell receptor beta chains follows, all from one sample in a study of cytotoxic CD8 clonotypes in ibrutinib-treated CLL. Only in-frame clones appear in the TCRdb table, and some are missing; sequencing was by immunoSEQ multiplex PCR. The table records under 200,000 clones, under 90% of them present only once. The sequenced sample was PBMCs, obtained after 24 months of ibrutinib treatment. These receptor sequences come from a human donor with chronic lymphocytic leukemia. The CDR3 runs from the conserved cysteine through the conserved F or W. D genes are given only for firm matches. Size is stated for part of the rows, as once, few or many counts, or as a class when the clone is expanded.

v_gene	abundance	j_gene	d_gene	CDR3nt	CDR3aa
TRBV7-9	NA	TRBJ2-3	TRBD2	TGTGCCAGCAGCTTAGCCGCGACTAGCGTCCTCAGCGATACGCAGTATTTT	CASSLAATSVLSDTQYF
TRBV14	NA	TRBJ1-4	NA	TGTGCCAGCAGCCTGGCCGGGGTTGAAAAACTGTTTTTT	CASSLAGVEKLFF
TRBV30	few	TRBJ2-2	NA	TGTGCCTGGAGTGGGACCGGGGAGCTGTTTTTT	CAWSGTGELFF
TRBV6-5	once	TRBJ1-2	NA	TGTGCCAGCAGACCTCCCGGGCCCGGGGAGGTCTACACCTTC	CASRPPGPGEVYTF
TRBV11-3	NA	TRBJ2-2	NA	TGTGCCAGCAGTACCGGACTTTTGAACACCGGGGAGCTGTTTTTT	CASSTGLLNTGELFF
TRBV19	once	TRBJ2-2	NA	TGTGCCAGTAGTATAGGCGTGACCGGAAACCCCGGGGAGCTGTTTTTT	CASSIGVTGNPGELFF
TRBV11-2	NA	TRBJ2-1	NA	TGTGCCAGCAGCTTAGCGCGGGGCGGGGTTTACAATGAGCAGTTCTTC	CASSLARGGVYNEQFF
TRBV11-2	NA	TRBJ2-7	TRBD2	TGTGCCAGCAGCTTAGATGGCCTAGCGGGAGTCCCCGAGCAGTACTTC	CASSLDGLAGVPEQYF
TRBV27	NA	TRBJ2-7	NA	TGTGCCAGCAGTTTATTGGAGGACCCCCTCTACGAGCAGTACTTC	CASSLLEDPLYEQYF
TRBV25-1	NA	TRBJ1-1	NA	TGTGCCAGCAGTTCCGTCAACACTGAAGCTTTCTTT	CASSSVNTEAFF
TRBV6-5	once	TRBJ1-5	NA	TGTGCCAGCAGTTACTCTCAGGGGCGTAATCAGCCCCAGCATTTT	CASSYSQGRNQPQHF
TRBV27	few	TRBJ1-5	NA	TGTGCCAGCAGTCAAAGGGAGGGGAGTCAGCCCCAGCATTTT	CASSQREGSQPQHF
TRBV27	NA	TRBJ2-7	TRBD2	TGTGCCAGCAATTATAGCGGGAGAATATCCTACGAGCAGTACTTC	CASNYSGRISYEQYF
TRBV5-6	NA	TRBJ1-5	NA	TGTGCCAGCAGCTTGGTATCCGGGAATCAGCCCCAGCATTTT	CASSLVSGNQPQHF
TRBV5-1	NA	TRBJ1-2	TRBD1	TGCGCCAGCAGCTCCTCCGGGACAGGGGAAGGAGGCTACACCTTC	CASSSSGTGEGGYTF
TRBV6-6	NA	TRBJ2-7	NA	TGTGCCAGCGGAAACAGGGTCAACGAGCAGTACTTC	CASGNRVNEQYF
TRBV5-8	medium-sized	TRBJ1-1	TRBD1	TGTGCCAGCAGCCCGGACAGGGCAACTACTGAAGCTTTCTTT	CASSPDRATTEAFF
TRBV19	NA	TRBJ1-1	TRBD1	TGTGCCAGTAGTAGCACGGGACAGGGTCTTTTGAACACTGAAGCTTTCTTT	CASSSTGQGLLNTEAFF
TRBV5-8	NA	TRBJ2-3	NA	TGTGCCAGCAGCACTACCGGGGGATCCACAGATACGCAGTATTTT	CASSTTGGSTDTQYF
TRBV19	NA	TRBJ2-3	TRBD2	TGTGCCAGTAGTACCCTAGCGGGAGTAGATACGCAGTATTTT	CASSTLAGVDTQYF
TRBV27	NA	TRBJ1-3	TRBD1	TGTGCCAGCAGGCCGACAGGGAATCGAGGAAACACCATATATTTT	CASRPTGNRGNTIYF
TRBV7-9	NA	TRBJ2-3	NA	TGTGCCAGCAGCCTGGATCCTCCCCCGAGGGATACGCAGTATTTT	CASSLDPPPRDTQYF
TRBV30	NA	TRBJ2-7	NA	TGTGCCTGGAGTGCCAGAGGGAGAGGCGCCTACGAGCAGTACTTC	CAWSARGRGAYEQYF
TRBV2	once	TRBJ2-7	TRBD1	TGTGCCAGCAGAGACCCGGGACAGGGGTACGAGCAGTACTTC	CASRDPGQGYEQYF
TRBV19	NA	TRBJ1-2	NA	TGTGCCAGTAGTATTTGTTATCCGGGGCCGTATGGCTACACCTTC	CASSICYPGPYGYTF
TRBV30	NA	TRBJ2-5	NA	TGTGCCTGGAGTGCGCGGGGAAGGCTAGTGGAGACCCAGTACTTC	CAWSARGRLVETQYF
TRBV5-1	NA	TRBJ1-3	NA	TGCGCCAGCAGCTTAAGCCAACAGGGAGCTCCTGGAAACACCATATATTTT	CASSLSQQGAPGNTIYF
TRBV6-5	NA	TRBJ1-1	NA	TGTGCCAGCAAAAGACGGTGGGACACTGAAGCTTTCTTT	CASKRRWDTEAFF
TRBV7-3	NA	TRBJ2-4	NA	TGTGCCAGCAGCTTTGTCAAGGGGCGGACCGTTCAGTACTTC	CASSFVKGRTVQYF
TRBV4-3	NA	TRBJ1-1	NA	TGCGCCAGCAGCCAAGATTCAGGGTCGGACACTGAAGCTTTCTTT	CASSQDSGSDTEAFF
TRBV5-6	NA	TRBJ2-3	NA	TGTGCCAGCAGCCCCGGGACGGGCACAGATACGCAGTATTTT	CASSPGTGTDTQYF
TRBV18	NA	TRBJ2-4	TRBD2	TGTGCCAGCTCACCGCTAGCGGACAAAAACATTCAGTACTTC	CASSPLADKNIQYF
TRBV5-1	NA	TRBJ1-2	NA	TGCGCCAGCAGCTTGGAAGGTAGGACAGACCACTATGGCTACACCTTC	CASSLEGRTDHYGYTF
TRBV5-6	NA	TRBJ2-1	NA	TGTGCCAGCAGCCTCTTAGCGGACTCCTACAATGAGCAGTTCTTC	CASSLLADSYNEQFF
TRBV11-2	NA	TRBJ2-5	NA	TGTGCCAGCAGCGGTGGCGAGACCCAGTACTTC	CASSGGETQYF
TRBV7-2	NA	TRBJ1-2	NA	TGTGCCAGCAGCCAAGACAGGATCTATGGCTACACCTTC	CASSQDRIYGYTF
TRBV27	NA	TRBJ2-7	NA	TGTGCCAGCAGTTTCAGTCGACCCTACGAATCCGAGCAGTACTTC	CASSFSRPYESEQYF
TRBV7-9	NA	TRBJ2-7	TRBD2	TGTGCCAGCAGCCCCCCGTCGGGGGGGGAGGGTTACGAGCAGTACTTC	CASSPPSGGEGYEQYF
TRBV15	NA	TRBJ2-3	TRBD1	TGTGCCACCAGCAGAGTCCGACAGGGGGCGCAAGATACGCAGTATTTT	CATSRVRQGAQDTQYF
TRBV9	NA	TRBJ1-4	NA	TGTGCCAGCAGCTTCGGACTAAACAATGAAAAACTGTTTTTT	CASSFGLNNEKLFF
TRBV10-3	few	TRBJ1-1	NA	TGTGCCATCAAACCGCAACCGAACACTGAAGCTTTCTTT	CAIKPQPNTEAFF
TRBV6-5	NA	TRBJ2-3	NA	TGTGCCAGCAGTTACTCGACGGCTAGCACAGATACGCAGTATTTT	CASSYSTASTDTQYF
TRBV19	NA	TRBJ1-5	NA	TGTGCCAGTAGTACCCCCGGGAAGAATGACTATAGCAATCAGCCCCAGCATTTT	CASSTPGKNDYSNQPQHF